One sample yielded the 15 T cell receptor beta chains listed below, sequenced in a study of blood T cell repertoires in COVID-19. Produced via immunoSEQ multiplex PCR; TCRdb's table is partial and in-frame only. The sample includes 75,000 to 95,000 clones, 70% to 90% of them seen just once. Sample: peripheral blood. The receptors originated from a woman in her fifties or sixties with COVID-19, enrolled during active disease.

This rearrangement joins TRBV7-8 to TRBJ1-6; D is possibly TRBD1 (5 bases). V lost 1 base, J lost 8 bases, and 12 bases lay in between. Germline CDR1 SGHVS, CDR2 FQNEAQ. The CDR3 spans 15 residues. This CDR3 reads CASSLVDSRDSPLHF. DNA of the CDR3: TGTGCCAGCAGCTTAGTCGACAGTCGGGATTCACCCCTCCACTTT.

The V gene is TRBV11-1, the J gene TRBJ2-4; weak D call: TRBD1 (6 bases). The V and J ends lost 5 bases and 8 bases respectively, with 13 bases between them. Germline assignment: CDR1 SGHAT and CDR2 FQDESV (reference sequence). The CDR3 covers 13 residues. The CDR3 sequence: CASSQQGRDIQYF. CDR3 DNA: TGTGCCAGCAGCCAACAGGGACGGGACATTCAGTACTTC. Complete variable domain (other parts from reference TRBV11-1 and TRBJ2-4): EAEVAQSPRYKITEKSQAVAFWCDPISGHATLYWYRQILGQGPELLVQFQDESVVDDSQLPKDRFSAERLKGVDSTLKIQPAELGDSAMYLCASSQQGRDIQYFGAGTRLSVL.

This clone was observed once. The chain links TRBV7-2 to TRBJ2-5, with D hard to call. The CDR3 has 12 residues. Deletions cut 3 bases from V and 2 bases from J, with 4 bases between. Looked up from germline, CDR1 is SGHTA and CDR2 is FQGNSA. The chain's CDR3 is CASSFQQETQYF. The CDR3 bases are TGTGCCAGCAGCTTCCAACAAGAGACCCAGTACTTC.

This clone was recorded a few times. The CDR3 DNA sequence: TGTGCCAGCAGCAACCCCGGCGGGGAGCTGTTTTTT. Its translation: CASSNPGGELFF. V is TRBV28 and J is TRBJ2-2, with D unclear. V was cut by 6 bases and J by 7 bases, with 9 bases left in between. This CDR3 is 12 amino acids long. Per germline, CDR1 MDHEN and CDR2 SYDVKM.

This clone appeared a few times. The CDR3 DNA reads as TGTGCCAGCTCCCCTTCGAGAGGGAATTCACCCCTCCACTTT. Translating gives CASSPSRGNSPLHF. The gene calls are TRBV18 and TRBJ1-6, with D hard to call. The CDR3 runs to 14 residues. The germline V gene has CDR1 KGHSH and CDR2 LQKENI. Trimming took 6 bases from V and 7 from J, leaving 13 bases between them.

CDR3 nucleotides: TGTGCCAGCAGCGACCTACAGGGGTATGGAAACACCATATATTTT. Its protein is CASSDLQGYGNTIYF. The V gene is TRBV9, the J gene TRBJ1-3, with TRBD1 identical over 7 bases. Germline V lookup: CDR1 SGDLS, CDR2 YYNGEE. The V and J ends lost 3 bases and 3 bases, in that order; junction bases with no gene match: 6. This CDR3 contains 15 residues.

The gene calls are TRBV6-1 and TRBJ1-2, with 9 bases that match TRBD1. Per germline, CDR1 MNHNS and CDR2 SASEGT. Trimming cost V 2 bases and J 8 bases; bases outside gene matches: 6. The CDR3 runs to 14 residues. The CDR3 coding sequence is TGTGCCAGCAGTGAAAACAGGGGGCGTCGAGGCTACACCTTC. It is translated as CASSENRGRRGYTF.

The chain recombines TRBV11-2 with TRBJ1-1; possible D gene TRBD1, 5 bases. The germline V gene has CDR1 SGHAT and CDR2 FQNNGV. With 4 bases removed from V and 2 bases from J, the gap between germline ends came to 11 bases. There are 14 residues in the CDR3. This chain's CDR3 is CASSSLGGNTEAFF. The CDR3 DNA reads TGTGCCAGCAGCTCCCTGGGGGGTAACACTGAAGCTTTCTTT. Together with reference TRBV11-2 and TRBJ1-1, the CDR3 gives the full variable domain: EAGVAQSPRYKIIEKRQSVAFWCNPISGHATLYWYQQILGQGPKLLIQFQNNGVVDDSQLPKDRFSAERLKGVDSTLKIQPAKLEDSAVYLCASSSLGGNTEAFFGQGTRLTVV.

The chain employs TRBV18 and TRBJ2-3, with 8 nucleotides matching TRBD1. This CDR3 comprises 13 residues. CDR1 KGHSH and CDR2 LQKENI come from the germline V gene. The trim removed 3 bases at V and 14 bases at J, leaving 10 bases unmatched. CDR3 residues: CASSPGQGAERYF. The CDR3 DNA reads as TGTGCCAGCTCACCTGGGCAGGGGGCAGAGCGGTATTTT.

The V gene is TRBV10-3, the J gene TRBJ1-1, with no clear D. Looked up from germline, CDR1 is ENHRY and CDR2 is SYGVKD. Trimming took 6 bases from V and 8 from J, leaving 16 bases between them. This CDR3 comprises 13 residues. This CDR3 reads CAIRNQATFEAFF. CDR3 DNA sequence: TGTGCCATCAGAAACCAGGCGACCTTCGAAGCTTTCTTT.

The chain joins TRBV6-5 to TRBJ1-2; perhaps TRBD1 as D (6 bases). The CDR3 is made up of 14 amino acids. CDR1 and CDR2 from the germline V gene are MNHEY and SVGAGI. V was clipped by 6 bases and J by 8 bases, with 19 bases between them. In DNA, the CDR3 is TGTGCCAGCAGACTACAGGGTCCGCCGCGGGGCTACACCTTC. Its translation: CASRLQGPPRGYTF.

This chain connects TRBV7-9 to TRBJ1-4; 8 bases agree with TRBD1. The germline CDR1 and CDR2 sequences are SEHNR and FQNEAQ (reference sequence). This CDR3 is 14 amino acids long. Losses at the gene ends were 5 bases for V and 8 bases for J; bases not matched to a gene: 7. CDR3 nucleotides: TGTGCCAGCAGCGCAGGGGGCTCGGTCGAAAAACTGTTTTTT. Its translation: CASSAGGSVEKLFF.

This clone appeared a few times. The V gene is TRBV7-9, the J gene TRBJ1-5, with a possible D match to TRBD1 (6 bases). The CDR3 runs 14 residues. V lost 5 bases and J 3 bases, leaving 11 bases between the germline ends. Looked up from germline, CDR1 is SEHNR and CDR2 is FQNEAQ (reference sequence). This CDR3 reads CASSQDSNNQPQHF. In DNA, the CDR3 is TGTGCCAGCAGCCAGGACAGTAACAATCAGCCCCAGCATTTT.

This clone has just one count. The rearrangement joins TRBV18 to TRBJ1-4; D not certain. CDR1 is KGHSH, CDR2 LQKENI, per germline. This CDR3 is built from 12 residues. The V end lost 5 bases, the J end lost 8 bases, and 9 bases lay between the germline ends. The CDR3 spells CASSLSREKLFF. The CDR3 nucleotides are TGTGCCAGCTCATTGAGCAGGGAAAAACTGTTTTTT.

This chain connects TRBV6-6 to TRBJ2-5; a weak D match, TRBD1 (6 bases). The CDR3 covers 13 residues. V gave up 10 bases and J gave up 5 bases, with 17 bases separating them. Germline V gene lookup returns CDR1 MNHNY and CDR2 SVGAGI (reference sequence). The CDR3 sequence is CATEKLGAETQYF. The CDR3 nucleotides read TGTGCCACCGAGAAGCTGGGGGCTGAGACCCAGTACTTC.